Described below is a single T cell receptor (beta chain) sequence and its context. Its cognate antigen is unknown. The sample originates from a study of monozygotic twins with inflammatory bowel disease. CDR1 and CDR2 from the germline V gene are MNHEY and SMNVEV (reference sequence). The length of the CDR3 is 14 residues. Donors gave about 2.6 ml of blood apiece. Blood samples, whole and unsorted for T cells, yielded the isolated total RNA. With the 5' RACE reads reprocessed, TCRdb shows one record per CDR3 protein and no DNA. The sample has approximately 330,000 distinct CDR3 sequences; the top ten hold around 2%. Study results and caveats: The data did not back a single strong IBD-associated clonotype or signal.

Sequences were obtained from blood. The TCR comes from a human donor with ulcerative colitis or Crohn's disease, or a healthy co-twin of an affected twin (not recorded which). The chain carries TRBV27 and TRBJ1-3; checking the TCRdb D call of TRBD1 is not possible without DNA. Here the CDR3 reads CASSSDTTGNTIYF.